These 13 T cell receptor beta chains were sequenced from one sample in a study. Libraries were prepared by immunoSEQ multiplex PCR; TCRdb keeps only in-frame clonotypes and omits some of them. The data contain 45,000 to 55,000 clones, more than 85% of them singletons. The sample was PBMCs. The source of these receptors is a man between 40 and 49 years old with rheumatoid arthritis.

This clone occurred once. The genes are TRBV9 and TRBJ1-6; no definite D call. CDR1 SGDLS and CDR2 YYNGEE come from the germline V gene. V lost 0 bases and J lost 6, with 10 bases in between. This CDR3 is built from 15 residues. The CDR3 protein is CASSVERHLNSPLHF. The DNA for the CDR3 is TGTGCCAGCAGCGTAGAGAGGCACCTTAATTCACCCCTCCACTTT.

The chain carries TRBV7-2 and TRBJ1-1, with 9 positions matching TRBD1. Looked up from germline, CDR1 is SGHTA and CDR2 is FQGNSA. V trimming: 4 bases; J trimming: 1 base; junction bases outside the gene matches: 4. CDR3 length: 15 residues. This CDR3 is CASSYRTGANTEAFF. The CDR3 DNA reads as TGTGCCAGCAGCTACAGGACAGGGGCGAACACTGAAGCTTTCTTT.

The chain joins TRBV10-3 to TRBJ1-2; weak D call: TRBD1 (5 bases). V was clipped by 2 bases and J by 3 bases, with 7 bases between them. Germline loops: CDR1 ENHRY, CDR2 SYGVKD. The CDR3 consists of 13 residues. CDR3 in amino acids: CAISEEGDYGYTF. As DNA, the CDR3 is TGTGCCATCAGTGAGGAAGGGGACTATGGCTACACCTTC.

The CDR3 loop reads CASSTGTYEQYF. The CDR3 DNA reads as TGTGCCAGCAGTACAGGGACCTACGAGCAGTACTTC. The chain employs TRBV28 and TRBJ2-7, with a tentative D call TRBD1 (6 bases). Germline V gene sequence: CDR1 MDHEN, CDR2 SYDVKM. CDR3 length equals 12 residues. Trimming pared 5 bases from V and 2 bases from J, leaving 7 bases between. Full variable domain (rest looked up from reference TRBV28 and TRBJ2-7): DVKVTQSSRYLVKRTGEKVFLECVQDMDHENMFWYRQDPGLGLRLIYFSYDVKMKEKGDIPEGYSVSREKKERFSLILESASTNQTSMYLCASSTGTYEQYFGPGTRLTVT.

This chain joins TRBV30 and TRBJ1-3; 10 bases are a match to TRBD1. V was pared by 3 bases and J by 3 bases, with 11 bases of the junction left unmatched. The CDR3 is 17 amino acids. In germline, CDR1 is GTSNPN, CDR2 SVGIG (reference sequence). The CDR3 loop reads CAWRGTGAVRGGNTIYF. Here the CDR3 DNA reads TGTGCCTGGAGAGGGACAGGGGCTGTGAGGGGTGGAAACACCATATATTTT.

This sequence joins TRBV18 and TRBJ1-1; the D is unclear. Trimming pared 3 bases from V and 0 bases from J, leaving 5 bases between. The CDR3 loop spans 13 amino acids. Germline assignment: CDR1 KGHSH and CDR2 LQKENI. This chain's CDR3 is CASSPVVNTEAFF. The CDR3 DNA sequence: TGTGCCAGCTCACCTGTGGTGAACACTGAAGCTTTCTTT.

The rearrangement links TRBV9 to TRBJ1-5; D gene ambiguous. This CDR3 is 15 amino acids long. Deletions cut 0 bases from V and 2 bases from J, with 9 bases between. The germline CDR1 and CDR2 sequences are SGDLS and YYNGEE. In nucleotides, the CDR3 is TGTGCCAGCAGCGTAGGGGGTATCGGCAATCAGCCCCAGCATTTT. Translated: CASSVGGIGNQPQHF.

The V gene is TRBV7-2, the J gene TRBJ2-7; perhaps TRBD2 as D (6 bases). Germline V gene sequence: CDR1 SGHTA, CDR2 FQGNSA. The V gene lost 1 base and the J gene lost 7 bases, with 14 bases spanning the gap. The CDR3 is 14 residues long. CDR3 DNA sequence: TGTGCCAGCAGCTTAGTATACGGGAGTGAGGAGCAGTACTTC. It yields the protein CASSLVYGSEEQYF.

The rearrangement links TRBV9 to TRBJ1-4, with D maybe TRBD1 (5 bases). This CDR3 region has 15 residues. Trimming took 0 bases from V and 3 from J, leaving 9 bases between them. The germline V gene encodes CDR1 SGDLS and CDR2 YYNGEE. The CDR3 DNA reads as TGTGCCAGCAGCGTAGGGGGGGACCCTAATGAAAAACTGTTTTTT. Protein product: CASSVGGDPNEKLFF.

This chain joins TRBV6-6 and TRBJ1-1, with D possibly being TRBD1 (6 bases). CDR1 is MNHNY, CDR2 SVGAGI, per germline (reference sequence). This CDR3 contains 12 residues. V was clipped by 6 bases and J by 3 bases, with 8 bases between them. CDR3 protein: CASRAGDTEAFF. The CDR3 DNA follows: TGTGCCAGCAGGGCAGGGGACACTGAAGCTTTCTTT.

The chain uses TRBV2 and TRBJ2-2; tentative D call: TRBD1 (5 bases). CDR1 and CDR2 from the germline V gene are SNHLY and FYNNEI. V gave up 7 bases and J gave up 7 bases, with 16 bases separating them. This CDR3 has 14 amino acids. CDR3 in DNA: TGTGCCAGCATTAAGGACATGGGCAACGGGGAGCTGTTTTTT. Its translation: CASIKDMGNGELFF.

In DNA, the CDR3 is TGTACGACTAGGGGTAACACAGATACGCAGTATTTT. Its translation: CTTRGNTDTQYF. The chain links TRBV19 to TRBJ2-3, with D maybe TRBD2 (6 bases). The CDR3 length is 12 residues. Germline values: CDR1 LNHDA, CDR2 SQIVND (reference sequence).

This sequence joins TRBV30 and TRBJ2-7; D gene uncertain. This CDR3 contains 13 residues. Germline CDR1 reads GTSNPN; CDR2 reads SVGIG (reference sequence). Trimming took off 5 bases at V and 3 bases at J, with 14 bases between the two ends. This CDR3 is CAWSRALLYEQYF. The CDR3 nucleotides read TGTGCCTGGTCACGGGCCCTCCTCTACGAGCAGTACTTC.